This T cell receptor (beta chain) comes out of a study of T cells after yellow fever vaccination (dated by TCRdb to 2018 to 2020). Regarding the research as a whole: The SMART-Seq v4 Ultra Low Input RNA kit was used to prepare libraries from fractions with low cell numbers. The cohort comprised two healthy male donors, one aged 18 to 30 and one aged 30 to 40 years. Blood was drawn at multiple timepoints before and after primary and secondary immunization, with bulk PBMC replicates and cell subsets isolated. Bulk TCR alpha and beta repertoires were sequenced longitudinally to track T-cell clones before and after primary and booster YFV17D yellow fever vaccination. The paper's findings and limits, for the study overall: Most clones expanded after primary vaccination were re-detected after the booster (approximately 96% of CD4 and about 88% of CD8), suggesting broad memory maintenance. Compared with the primary T-cell response, the secondary T-cell response was weaker but faster, peaking on day 5 rather than day 15. A small fraction of clonotypes appeared in both the CD4 and CD8 compartments, likely as a result of convergent recombination. Because the study included only a couple of donors, the extent to which the findings can be generalized is limited. Because abundant contaminating clonotypes from the bulk population could be contained in FACS-sorted repertoires, computational filtering was required.

The sample's treatment or condition label, in plain terms: live attenuated yellow fever vaccine strain. A standard Ficoll-Paque protocol was used to isolate PBMCs from peripheral blood. Dynabeads CD4 and CD8 positive selection kits were used to isolate CD4 and CD8 T-cell fractions. TriZol was used to extract RNA from bulk PBMCs, CD4 and CD8 fractions, and dextramer-positive and dextramer-negative fractions. The CDR3 starts with the cysteine, ends with the phenylalanine, and has 15 residues. The CDR3 DNA has 45 bases and is translated from base 1. Relative to germline, V is 2 bases shorter and J is 4 bases shorter, with 14 bases between their ends. The table lists this clonotype with many counts. Its antigen is still unknown. The input lacks base qualities; no much larger clone sits a single base away. TCR cDNA was made using 5'RACE template switching, a step that added a universal primer site and unique molecular identifiers. cDNA synthesis was primed from both the TCR alpha and TCR beta constant segments. Library amplification used two PCR steps, and the second PCR step added sample barcodes and sequencing adapters. Libraries were sequenced on Illumina HiSeq 2500 (2x100 bp) or NovaSeq (2x150 bp). The paper's data handling went like this. MIGEC was used to demultiplex reads and collapse the reads into UMI consensus sequences, and MiXCR was used for V(D)J alignment. Vaccine-responding clonotypes were defined with edgeR using replicate PBMC samples, requiring FDR below 0.01 and a log2 fold change above 5 up to day 15. CD4 or CD8 identity was assigned to each bulk clonotype according to whether the clonotype was present at higher abundance in the sequenced CD4 repertoire or the sequenced CD8 repertoire. TCRdb reworked the public reads: Q25 trimming with fastp, MiXCR clone assembly, productive beta chains retained. Each record represents a unique CDR3 protein, reported with the most common genes and DNA among its rows. TCRdb's processing, not the authors' own work, is the source of the V and J calls. The sample table records about 120,000 distinct CDR3 sequences; 6.5% to 9% of these occur just once. The ten most abundant clones make up over 2.5% of the sample.

The chain employs TRBV12-3 or TRBV12-4 and TRBJ1-2, and possibly TRBD1, on 6 matching bases. Sample: CD4+ T cells sorted from PBMCs, taken approximately 47 days after the first yellow fever vaccination. The sequence came from a man aged 18 to 29 who received the YFV17D yellow fever vaccine. The CDR3 in this case is CASSLTGGAGYGYTF. The DNA reads TGTGCCAGCAGTTTAACCGGGGGCGCGGGCTATGGCTACACCTTC.